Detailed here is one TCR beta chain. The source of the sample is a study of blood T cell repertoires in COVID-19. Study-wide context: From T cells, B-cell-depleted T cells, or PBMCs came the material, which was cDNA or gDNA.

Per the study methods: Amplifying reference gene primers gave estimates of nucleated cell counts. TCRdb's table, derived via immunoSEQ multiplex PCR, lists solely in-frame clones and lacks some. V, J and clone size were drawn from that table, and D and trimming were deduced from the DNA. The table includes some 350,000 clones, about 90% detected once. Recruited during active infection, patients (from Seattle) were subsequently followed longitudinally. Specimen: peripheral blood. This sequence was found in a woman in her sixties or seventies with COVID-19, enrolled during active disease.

The CDR3 DNA sequence: TGTGCCAGCAGCTTGGGCAGGGCAACTCAAGCAGGGAATGAAAAACTGTTTTTT. It yields the protein CASSLGRATQAGNEKLFF. The chain joins TRBV7-9 to TRBJ1-4, with D maybe TRBD1 (5 bases). The germline V and J ends were trimmed by 3 bases and 5 bases, with 22 bases remaining between them. Germline V gene sequence: CDR1 SEHNR, CDR2 FQNEAQ (reference sequence). The CDR3 has 18 amino acids.